This T cell receptor (beta chain) is drawn from a study of vaccination and CD4 T cells after COVID-19. This clonotype was seen only a few times. The antigen is unknown. Broader study findings: The analysis of convalescent patients involved relatively few individuals and lacked early post-infection timepoints.

Treatment indicated: 10-day PBMC culture with coronavirus spike peptide pools or control peptides (ViraFEST assay). CDR3 length: 16 amino acids. Germline V gene sequence: CDR1 DFQATT, CDR2 SNEGSKA (reference sequence). The junction had 9 bases not matched to a gene; V was cut back by 2 bases and J by 3 bases. With the Oncomine TCR Beta short-read assay, DNA from cultured CD4+ T cells was sequenced. TCRdb re-derived calls from the PCR reads in MiXCR, one entry per CDR3 protein. The data contain roughly 28,000 distinct CDR3 sequences, approximately 62% of them singletons. The sample here was CD4+ T cells from blood, cultured in vitro, taken after SARS-CoV-2 vaccination. The rearrangement uses TRBV20-1 and TRBJ1-5; TRBD1 agrees at 8 bases. This sequence originates from a human donor who received a COVID-19 vaccine. CDR3 sequence: CSARPTGGWANQPQHF. The CDR3 DNA is TGCAGTGCTAGACCTACAGGGGGGTGGGCCAATCAGCCCCAGCATTTT.